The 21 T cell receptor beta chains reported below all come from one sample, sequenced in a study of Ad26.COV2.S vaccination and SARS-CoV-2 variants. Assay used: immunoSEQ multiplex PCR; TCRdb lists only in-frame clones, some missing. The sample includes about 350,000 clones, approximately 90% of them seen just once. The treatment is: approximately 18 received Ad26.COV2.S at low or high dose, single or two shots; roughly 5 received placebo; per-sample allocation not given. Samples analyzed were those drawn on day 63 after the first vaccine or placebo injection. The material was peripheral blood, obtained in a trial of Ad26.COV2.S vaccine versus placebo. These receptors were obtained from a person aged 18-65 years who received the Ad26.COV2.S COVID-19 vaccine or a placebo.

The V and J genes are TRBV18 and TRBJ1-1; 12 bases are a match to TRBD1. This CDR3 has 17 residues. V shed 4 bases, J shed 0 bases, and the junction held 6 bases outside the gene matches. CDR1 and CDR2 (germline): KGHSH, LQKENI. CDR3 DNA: TGTGCCAGCTCACGGGGGGACAGGGGGCCTATGAACACTGAAGCTTTCTTT. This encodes CASSRGDRGPMNTEAFF.

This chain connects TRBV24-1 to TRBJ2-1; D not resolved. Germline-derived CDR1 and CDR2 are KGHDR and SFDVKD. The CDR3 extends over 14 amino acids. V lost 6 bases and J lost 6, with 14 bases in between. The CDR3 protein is CATSTPRVPNEQFF. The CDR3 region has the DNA TGTGCCACCAGTACCCCCCGGGTTCCCAATGAGCAGTTCTTC.

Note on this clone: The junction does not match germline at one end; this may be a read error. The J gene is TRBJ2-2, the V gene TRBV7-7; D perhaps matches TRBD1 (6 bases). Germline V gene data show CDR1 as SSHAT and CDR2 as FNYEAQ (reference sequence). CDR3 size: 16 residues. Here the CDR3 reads CASSPEQGLRTGELFF. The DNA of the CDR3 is TGTGCTAGCAGCCCTGAGCAGGGGCTCAGGACCGGGGAGCTGTTTTTT.

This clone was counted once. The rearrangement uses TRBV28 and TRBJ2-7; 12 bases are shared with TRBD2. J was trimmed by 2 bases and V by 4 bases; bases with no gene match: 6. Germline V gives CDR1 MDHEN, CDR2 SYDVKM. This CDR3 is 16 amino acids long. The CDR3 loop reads CASSSKTSGRPYEQYF. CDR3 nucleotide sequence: TGTGCCAGCAGTTCAAAGACTAGCGGGAGACCCTACGAGCAGTACTTC.

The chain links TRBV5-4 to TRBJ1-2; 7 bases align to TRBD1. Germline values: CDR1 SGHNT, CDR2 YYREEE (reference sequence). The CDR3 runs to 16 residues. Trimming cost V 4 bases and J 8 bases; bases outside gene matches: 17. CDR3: CASSPETGRDLGGYTF. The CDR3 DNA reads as TGTGCCAGCAGCCCTGAGACAGGGAGGGATTTGGGAGGCTACACCTTC. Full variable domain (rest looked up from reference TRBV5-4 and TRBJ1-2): ETGVTQSPTHLIKTRGQQVTLRCSSQSGHNTVSWYQQALGQGPQFIFQYYREEENGRGNFPPRFSGLQFPNYSSELNVNALELDDSALYLCASSPETGRDLGGYTFGSGTRLTVV.

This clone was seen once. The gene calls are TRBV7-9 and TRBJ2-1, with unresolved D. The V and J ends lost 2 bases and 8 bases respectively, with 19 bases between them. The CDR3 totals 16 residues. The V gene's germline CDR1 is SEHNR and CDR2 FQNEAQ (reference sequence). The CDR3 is CASSLKVAVANYEQFF. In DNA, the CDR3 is TGTGCCAGCAGCTTAAAGGTGGCAGTCGCAAACTATGAGCAGTTCTTC.

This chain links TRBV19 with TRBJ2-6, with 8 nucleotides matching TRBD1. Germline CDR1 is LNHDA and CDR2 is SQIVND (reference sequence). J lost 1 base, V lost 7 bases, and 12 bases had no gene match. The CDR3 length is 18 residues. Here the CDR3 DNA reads TGTGCCAGTAACACGGACAGGGCGGCCATGTCTGGGGCCAACGTCCTGACTTTC. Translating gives CASNTDRAAMSGANVLTF.

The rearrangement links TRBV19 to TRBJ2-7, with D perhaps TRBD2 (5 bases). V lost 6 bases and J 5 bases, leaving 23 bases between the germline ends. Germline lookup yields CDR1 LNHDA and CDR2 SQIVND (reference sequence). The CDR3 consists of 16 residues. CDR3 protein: CASSPPEAVEFNEQYF. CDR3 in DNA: TGTGCCAGTAGCCCCCCGGAAGCGGTTGAGTTCAACGAGCAGTACTTC.

In DNA, the CDR3 is TGCAGCGTTAGCGGGAATACCCAAGAGACCCAGTACTTC. Residues: CSVSGNTQETQYF. The gene calls are TRBV29-1 and TRBJ2-5; 7 bases line up with TRBD2. In germline, CDR1 is SQVTM, CDR2 ANQGSEA. The CDR3 spans 13 residues. Trimming at V came to 5 bases and at J to 1 base, leaving 4 bases not matched to a gene.

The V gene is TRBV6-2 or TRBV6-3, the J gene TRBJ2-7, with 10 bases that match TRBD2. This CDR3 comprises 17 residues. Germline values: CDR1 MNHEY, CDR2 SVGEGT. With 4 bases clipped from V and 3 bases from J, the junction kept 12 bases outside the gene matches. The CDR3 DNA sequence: TGTGCCAGCAGTTCTTCCCCGGGACTAGCGTTTTTCTACGAGCAGTACTTC. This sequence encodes CASSSSPGLAFFYEQYF.

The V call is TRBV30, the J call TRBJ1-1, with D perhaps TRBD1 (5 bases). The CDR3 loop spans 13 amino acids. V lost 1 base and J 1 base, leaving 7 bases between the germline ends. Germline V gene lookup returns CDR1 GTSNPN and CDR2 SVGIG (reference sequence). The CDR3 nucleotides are TGTGCCTGGAGTGCCACAGGGAACACTGAAGCTTTCTTT. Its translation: CAWSATGNTEAFF.

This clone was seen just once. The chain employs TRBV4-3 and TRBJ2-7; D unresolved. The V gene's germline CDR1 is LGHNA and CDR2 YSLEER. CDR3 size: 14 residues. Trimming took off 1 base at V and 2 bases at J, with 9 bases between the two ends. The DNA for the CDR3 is TGCGCCAGCAGCCAAGCCTTGGGCCCCTACGAGCAGTACTTC. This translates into CASSQALGPYEQYF.

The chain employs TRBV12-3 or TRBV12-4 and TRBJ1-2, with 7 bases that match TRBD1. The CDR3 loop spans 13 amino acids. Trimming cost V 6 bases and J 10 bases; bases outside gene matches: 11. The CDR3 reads CASSIRDSLAYTF. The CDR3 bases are TGTGCCAGCAGCATCCGGGACAGTCTAGCCTACACCTTC.

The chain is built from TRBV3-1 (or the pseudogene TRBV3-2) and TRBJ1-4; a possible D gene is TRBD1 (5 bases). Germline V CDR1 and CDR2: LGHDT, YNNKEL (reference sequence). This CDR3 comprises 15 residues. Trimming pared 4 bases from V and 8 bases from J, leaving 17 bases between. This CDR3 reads CASSRRRGVGEKLFF. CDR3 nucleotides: TGTGCCAGCAGCCGGAGGCGGGGGGTTGGCGAAAAACTGTTTTTT.

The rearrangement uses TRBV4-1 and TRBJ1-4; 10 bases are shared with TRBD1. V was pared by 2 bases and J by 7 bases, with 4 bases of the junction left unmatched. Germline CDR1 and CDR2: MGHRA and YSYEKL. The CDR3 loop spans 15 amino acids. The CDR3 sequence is CASSQRQGAGEKLFF. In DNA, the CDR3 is TGCGCCAGCAGCCAAAGACAGGGGGCAGGTGAAAAACTGTTTTTT.

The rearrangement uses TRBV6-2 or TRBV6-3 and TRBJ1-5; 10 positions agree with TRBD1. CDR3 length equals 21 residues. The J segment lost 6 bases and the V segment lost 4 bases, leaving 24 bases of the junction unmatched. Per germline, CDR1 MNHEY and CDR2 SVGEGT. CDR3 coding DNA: TGTGCCAGCAGTTGGGACAGGGGACCTATCGGAGGTGTTGCCATGGGTCAGCCCCAGCATTTT. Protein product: CASSWDRGPIGGVAMGQPQHF.

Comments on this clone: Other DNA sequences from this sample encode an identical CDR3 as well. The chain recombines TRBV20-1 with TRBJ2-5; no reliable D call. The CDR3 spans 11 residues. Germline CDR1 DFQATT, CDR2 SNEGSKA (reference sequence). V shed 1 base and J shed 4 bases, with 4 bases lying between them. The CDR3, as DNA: TGCAGTGCTAGAGTAGGAGAGACCCAGTACTTC. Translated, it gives CSARVGETQYF.

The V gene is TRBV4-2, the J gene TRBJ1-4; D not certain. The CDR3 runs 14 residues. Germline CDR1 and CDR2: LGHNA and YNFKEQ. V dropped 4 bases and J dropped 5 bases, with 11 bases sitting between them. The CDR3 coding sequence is TGTGCCAGCAGCCCCCGAGGCAACAATGAAAAACTGTTTTTT. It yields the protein CASSPRGNNEKLFF.

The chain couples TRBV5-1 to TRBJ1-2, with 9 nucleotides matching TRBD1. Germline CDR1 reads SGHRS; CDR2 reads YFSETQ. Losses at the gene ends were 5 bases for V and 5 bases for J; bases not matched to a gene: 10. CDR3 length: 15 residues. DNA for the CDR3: TGCGCCAGCAGTTACGCCGGGACAGGGCCGTATGGCTACACCTTC. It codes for CASSYAGTGPYGYTF.

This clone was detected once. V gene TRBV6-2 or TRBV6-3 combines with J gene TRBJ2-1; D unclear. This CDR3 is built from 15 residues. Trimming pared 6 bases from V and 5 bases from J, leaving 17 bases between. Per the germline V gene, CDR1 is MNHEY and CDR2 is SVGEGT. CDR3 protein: CASSPYPRPNNEQFF. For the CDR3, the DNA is TGTGCCAGCAGCCCCTACCCGCGGCCGAACAATGAGCAGTTCTTC.

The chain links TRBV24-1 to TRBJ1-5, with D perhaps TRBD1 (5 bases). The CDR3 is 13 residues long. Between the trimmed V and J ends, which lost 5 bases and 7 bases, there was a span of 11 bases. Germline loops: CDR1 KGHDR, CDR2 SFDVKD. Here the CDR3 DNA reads TGTGCCACCAGTGGGGGGGTAGGCCAGCCCCAGCATTTT. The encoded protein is CATSGGVGQPQHF.